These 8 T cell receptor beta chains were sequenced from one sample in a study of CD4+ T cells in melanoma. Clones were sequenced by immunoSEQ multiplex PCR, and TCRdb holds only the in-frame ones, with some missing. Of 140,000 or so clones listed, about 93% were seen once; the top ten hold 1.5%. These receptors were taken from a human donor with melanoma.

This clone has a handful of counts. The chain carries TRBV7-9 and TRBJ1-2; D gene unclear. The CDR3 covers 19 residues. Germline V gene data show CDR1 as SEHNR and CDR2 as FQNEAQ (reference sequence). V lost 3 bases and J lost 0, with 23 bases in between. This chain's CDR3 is CASSLARKGRERANYGYTF. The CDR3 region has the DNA TGTGCCAGCAGCTTGGCTCGGAAAGGGAGGGAACGAGCTAACTATGGCTACACCTTC.

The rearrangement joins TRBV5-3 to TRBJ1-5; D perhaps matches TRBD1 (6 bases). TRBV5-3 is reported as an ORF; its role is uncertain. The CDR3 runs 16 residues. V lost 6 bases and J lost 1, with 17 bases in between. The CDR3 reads CARNGGARPSNQPQHF. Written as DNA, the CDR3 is TGTGCCAGAAACGGGGGGGCAAGGCCGAGCAATCAGCCCCAGCATTTT.

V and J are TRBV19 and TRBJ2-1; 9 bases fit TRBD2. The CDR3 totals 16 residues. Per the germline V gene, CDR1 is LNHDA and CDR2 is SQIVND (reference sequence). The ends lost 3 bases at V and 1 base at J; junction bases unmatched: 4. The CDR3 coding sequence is TGTGCCAGTAGTATCCTAGCGGGGCGGTCCTACAATGAGCAGTTCTTC. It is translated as CASSILAGRSYNEQFF.

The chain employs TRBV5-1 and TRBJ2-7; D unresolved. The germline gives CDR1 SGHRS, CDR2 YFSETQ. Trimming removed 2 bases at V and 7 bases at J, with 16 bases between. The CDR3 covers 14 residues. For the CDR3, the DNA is TGCGCCAGCAGCTTAAACCAGGCTGTAAGGGAGCAGTACTTC. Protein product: CASSLNQAVREQYF.

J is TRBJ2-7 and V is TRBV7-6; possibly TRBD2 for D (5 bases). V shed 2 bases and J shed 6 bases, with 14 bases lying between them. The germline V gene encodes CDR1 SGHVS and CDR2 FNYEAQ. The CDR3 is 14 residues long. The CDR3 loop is CASSLSYLAGEQYF. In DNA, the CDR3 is TGTGCCAGCAGCTTATCCTACCTGGCGGGCGAGCAGTACTTC.

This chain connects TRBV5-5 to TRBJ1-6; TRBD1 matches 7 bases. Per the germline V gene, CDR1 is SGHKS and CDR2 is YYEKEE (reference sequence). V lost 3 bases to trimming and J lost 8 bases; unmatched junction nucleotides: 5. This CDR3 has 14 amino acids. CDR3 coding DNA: TGTGCCAGCAGCTGGGACAGTCTTTATTCACCCCTCCACTTT. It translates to CASSWDSLYSPLHF. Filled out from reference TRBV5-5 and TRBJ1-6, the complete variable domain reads DAGVTQSPTHLIKTRGQQVTLRCSPISGHKSVSWYQQVLGQGPQFIFQYYEKEERGRGNFPDRFSARQFPNYSSELNVNALLLGDSALYLCASSWDSLYSPLHFGNGTRLTVT.

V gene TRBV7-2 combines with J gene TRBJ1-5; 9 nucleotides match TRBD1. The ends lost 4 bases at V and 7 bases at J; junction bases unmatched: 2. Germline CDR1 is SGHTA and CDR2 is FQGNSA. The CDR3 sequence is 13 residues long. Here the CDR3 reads CASSSDRGQPQHF. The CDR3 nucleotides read TGTGCCAGCAGCTCGGACAGGGGACAGCCCCAGCATTTT.

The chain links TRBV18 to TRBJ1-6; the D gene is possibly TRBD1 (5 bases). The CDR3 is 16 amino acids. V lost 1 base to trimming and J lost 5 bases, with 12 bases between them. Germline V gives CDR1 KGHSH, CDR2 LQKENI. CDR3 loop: CASSPRQGVNNSPLHF. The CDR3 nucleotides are TGTGCCAGCTCACCACGTCAGGGAGTAAATAATTCACCCCTCCACTTT.